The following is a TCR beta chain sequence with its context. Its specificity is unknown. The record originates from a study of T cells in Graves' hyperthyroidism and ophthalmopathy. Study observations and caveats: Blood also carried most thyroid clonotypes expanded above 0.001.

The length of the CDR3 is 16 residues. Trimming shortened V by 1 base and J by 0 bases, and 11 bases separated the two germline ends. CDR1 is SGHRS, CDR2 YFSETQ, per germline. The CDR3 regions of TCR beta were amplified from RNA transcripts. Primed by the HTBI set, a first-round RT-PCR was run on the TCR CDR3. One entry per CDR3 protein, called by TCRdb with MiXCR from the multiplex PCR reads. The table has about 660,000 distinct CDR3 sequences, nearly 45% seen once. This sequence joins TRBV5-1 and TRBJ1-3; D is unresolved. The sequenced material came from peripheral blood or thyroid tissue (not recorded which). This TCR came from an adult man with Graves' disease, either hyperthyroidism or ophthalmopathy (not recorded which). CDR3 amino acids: CASSLKGSLSGNTIYF. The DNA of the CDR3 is TGCGCCAGCAGCTTGAAGGGCAGCCTCTCTGGAAACACCATATATTTT.